This T cell receptor (beta chain) was obtained from a study of shared clonotypes between healthy human individuals. Whole-study context: Three plates each covered CD4 naive and memory; CD8 naive two, CD8 memory one.

The germline V gene has CDR1 MGHRA and CDR2 YSYEKL. CDR3 size: 15 residues. Trimming left V 2 bases short and J 3 bases short, with 11 bases between. This table comes from immunoSEQ multiplex PCR, and its TCRdb copy is limited to in-frame clones, with some not included. Of millions of clones in the sample, around 90% were seen once. As regards this clone: The antigen is undetermined.

Study-wide results and caveats: Sorted-subset samples were not fully sequenced, rarefaction indicated. As a rule, naive subsets had a larger estimated richness than memory subsets. It was only blood that was sampled, and tissue repertoires likely differ.

Input material: naive CD4+ T cells sorted from blood. The subset here: CD45RA+ positively selected. J is TRBJ1-3 and V is TRBV4-1; maybe TRBD1 (5 bases). The origin of this receptor is a man aged 18 to 30 in good health. Written as DNA, the CDR3 is TGCGCCAGCAGCCAACTAGGGACTAGTGGAAACACCATATATTTT. This sequence encodes CASSQLGTSGNTIYF.